A selection of T cell receptor beta chains follows, all from one sample in a study of spatial heterogeneity in lung cancer. MiXCR, applied by TCRdb to the 5' RACE reads, yields one record per CDR3 protein. This sample has 10,000 to 15,000 distinct CDR3 sequences, with over 6.5% found just once. The sequences come from lung tumor tissue, collected at surgery. The origin of the receptors is a female donor with early-stage non-small cell lung cancer. Both conserved end residues are part of each CDR3. The D gene is left open where the match is weak. Part of the rows lack a size; the others show once, few, many or a class for expanded clones.

V	D	size	J	DNA	CDR3
TRBV6-5	.	many	TRBJ1-2	TGTGCCAGCAGCCTCCGAGGGACCTCGACCTATGGCTACACCTTC	CASSLRGTSTYGYTF
TRBV7-2	.	many	TRBJ1-2	TGTGCCAGCAGCTTAGGGTTCATCGACTATGGCTACACCTTC	CASSLGFIDYGYTF
TRBV20-1	TRBD2	many	TRBJ2-5	TGCAGTGCTCTTGCCCGGGACTATCAAGAGACCCAGTACTTC	CSALARDYQETQYF
TRBV28	TRBD1	medium-sized	TRBJ1-3	TGTGCCAGCAGTTTCGGGCAGGGGGCGCAGGGTGGAAACACCATATATTTT	CASSFGQGAQGGNTIYF
TRBV30	.	many	TRBJ2-7	TGTGCCTGGAGTGCAGGGGTCTACTGGCACGAGCAGTACTTC	CAWSAGVYWHEQYF
TRBV6-2/TRBV6-3	TRBD1	medium-sized	TRBJ1-1	TGTGCCAGCAGTTGGGGGACAGGGAGGGGAGTCACTGAAGCTTTCTTT	CASSWGTGRGVTEAFF
TRBV9	.	many	TRBJ2-5	TGTGCCAGCGGCGGAGGGGGCGGCGAGACCCAGTACTTC	CASGGGGGETQYF
TRBV29-1	.	medium-sized	TRBJ2-5	TGCAGCGTTGAACGGGGTCTCCTGGAGACCCAGTACTTC	CSVERGLLETQYF
TRBV7-2	.	.	TRBJ2-5	TGTGCCAGCAGCTTAAAGGGTAGAGAGACCCAGTACTTC	CASSLKGRETQYF
TRBV27	.	medium-sized	TRBJ1-1	TGTGCCAGCAGTTTATCGGGCCGCGGGACTGAAGCTTTCTTT	CASSLSGRGTEAFF
TRBV5-1	TRBD2	medium-sized	TRBJ2-4	TGCGCCAGCAGTGAGACTAGCGGCCCCTCAGGAAACATTCAGTACTTC	CASSETSGPSGNIQYF
TRBV15	TRBD2	.	TRBJ2-3	TGTGCCACCAGCACCCTGACTAGCGGGGGCCTCAGCACAGATACGCAGTATTTT	CATSTLTSGGLSTDTQYF
TRBV6-4	TRBD1	many	TRBJ1-6	TGTGCCAGCAGTCCGGGACAGGGGGTTTCACCCCTCCACTTT	CASSPGQGVSPLHF
TRBV19	.	medium-sized	TRBJ1-2	TGTGCCAGTAGTATAGGAAGAGGCTACACCTTC	CASSIGRGYTF
TRBV19	.	medium-sized	TRBJ2-1	TGTGCCAGTAGTGTCCTTCGAGGGGATGAGCAGTTCTTC	CASSVLRGDEQFF
TRBV2	.	many	TRBJ1-5	TGTGTCAGCAAAAGAGAACAGTACAATCAGCCCCAGCATTTT	CVSKREQYNQPQHF
TRBV5-4	.	many	TRBJ2-7	TGTGCCAGCAGCTTGGACCCGTCCGGCGAGCAGTACTTC	CASSLDPSGEQYF
TRBV29-1	.	many	TRBJ1-1	TGCAGCGTTGAAGAGGGTAGGCTCACTGAAGCTTTCTTT	CSVEEGRLTEAFF
TRBV4-2	.	.	TRBJ2-6	TGTGCCTCGAGCCCGGGCTCTGGGGCCAACGTCCTGACTTTC	CASSPGSGANVLTF
TRBV6-5	.	.	TRBJ2-1	TGTGCCAGCAGTTACACATCAGGGCTTTCCCTTTACAATGAGCAGTTCTTC	CASSYTSGLSLYNEQFF
TRBV7-2	.	large	TRBJ1-5	TGTGCCAGCAGCTTTGGCCGGCAATCCGCCCAGCATTTT	CASSFGRQSAQHF
TRBV5-4	TRBD2	.	TRBJ2-5	TGTGCCAGCAGCCCCAAACTAGCGGGAGAGGAGACCCAGTACTTC	CASSPKLAGEETQYF
TRBV2	.	many	TRBJ2-7	TGTGCCAGCACCAGCCAGGCGGATTCTCCCCGCGAGCAGTACTTC	CASTSQADSPREQYF
TRBV30	.	many	TRBJ2-3	TGTGCCTGGAGTGTACAAGTAACGCAGTATTTT	CAWSVQVTQYF
TRBV28	.	many	TRBJ2-7	TGTGCCAGCAGCTCGGGGAACGAGCAGTACTTC	CASSSGNEQYF
TRBV7-2	TRBD1	medium-sized	TRBJ2-4	TGTGCCAGCAGCTTACTTTTGGGGACAGGGTCAAACATTCAGTACTTC	CASSLLLGTGSNIQYF
TRBV2	.	many	TRBJ2-2	TGTGCCAGCAGTGAAGTCGGAGCCGGGGAGCTGTTTTTT	CASSEVGAGELFF
TRBV2	TRBD1	many	TRBJ1-1	TGTGCCAGCAGTGAATGGGGACAGGGGCCGGGGTACACTGAAGCTTTCTTT	CASSEWGQGPGYTEAFF
TRBV7-9	TRBD1	medium-sized	TRBJ1-2	TGTGCCAGCAGCTCGGACAGGGGCCATGGCTACACCTTC	CASSSDRGHGYTF
TRBV2	.	.	TRBJ2-7	TGTGCCAGCAGAGTAGACGAGCAGTACTTC	CASRVDEQYF
TRBV11-2	TRBD1	many	TRBJ1-1	TGTGCCAGCAGCTTAGGGGGACAGGGATTGGAAGCTTTCTTT	CASSLGGQGLEAFF
TRBV5-1	TRBD2	medium-sized	TRBJ2-3	TGCGCCAGCAGCGTAGCCGGGACTAGCGGAGGCACAGATACGCAGTATTTT	CASSVAGTSGGTDTQYF
TRBV28	.	many	TRBJ2-5	TGTGCCAGCACCACCCCCGCGGACCCTAAAGAGACCCAGTACTTC	CASTTPADPKETQYF
TRBV29-1	TRBD1	medium-sized	TRBJ1-2	TGCAGCGCCGGCGGGACAGGGGTCTATGGCTACACCTTC	CSAGGTGVYGYTF
TRBV7-8	.	medium-sized	TRBJ2-7	TGTGCCAGCAGCTACGAGACTAGCTCCTACGAGCAGTACTTC	CASSYETSSYEQYF
TRBV5-1	.	many	TRBJ2-3	TGCGCCAGCAGCTTGGTCTGGACTAGCACAGATACGCAGTATTTT	CASSLVWTSTDTQYF
TRBV30	.	many	TRBJ2-7	TGTGCCTGGAGAGAGGAGTCCTACGAGCAGTACTTC	CAWREESYEQYF
TRBV20-1	.	many	TRBJ2-5	TGCAGTGCTAGGAGAGAGACCCAGTACTTC	CSARRETQYF
TRBV3-1	.	medium-sized	TRBJ2-5	TGTGCCAGCAGCCAAGATATCACCTATGAGACCCAGTACTTC	CASSQDITYETQYF
TRBV20-1	.	medium-sized	TRBJ2-7	TGCAGTGCTGGGGGTGGGACGGGAGTCAACGAGCAGTACTTC	CSAGGGTGVNEQYF
TRBV5-4	.	medium-sized	TRBJ2-7	TGTGCCAGCAGCCCCGGACGGACGAGCTCCTACGAGCAGTACTTC	CASSPGRTSSYEQYF
TRBV7-2	TRBD1	few	TRBJ1-3	TGTGCCAGCAGCCGTACACCGGGACAGGGGGGTGTGGATTTT	CASSRTPGQGGVDF
TRBV7-9	.	many	TRBJ2-7	TGTGCCAGCAGCTTAGCTGCAGGCCCCTACGAGCAGTACTTC	CASSLAAGPYEQYF
TRBV7-9	TRBD1	many	TRBJ1-2	TGTGCCAGCAGCTTTGGTACAGGGGGAAGTACCTATGGCTACACCTTC	CASSFGTGGSTYGYTF
TRBV4-3	TRBD2	.	TRBJ2-1	TGCGCCAGCAGCATCCGGACTAGATACAATGAGCAGTTCTTC	CASSIRTRYNEQFF
TRBV5-5	.	many	TRBJ2-7	TGTGCCAGCACCCTGGGGAACGAGCAGTACTTC	CASTLGNEQYF
TRBV2	.	few	TRBJ1-1	TGTGCCAGCCTAACCCAGGACACTGAAGCTTTCTTT	CASLTQDTEAFF
TRBV20-1	TRBD2	many	TRBJ2-3	TGCAGTGCCCCCCGGCCTAGCGGCCAAGATACGCAGTATTTT	CSAPRPSGQDTQYF